This TCR beta chain is drawn from a study of blood T cell repertoires in COVID-19. Study-wide context: Collection of acute and convalescent COVID-19 samples took place in the United States, Italy and Spain.

The CDR3 is made up of 16 amino acids. Trimming cost V 0 bases and J 4 bases, with 15 bases left between them. CDR1 and CDR2 (germline): MNHNS, SASEGT. This table comes from immunoSEQ multiplex PCR, and its TCRdb copy is limited to in-frame clones, with some not included. The profile shows 150,000 to 200,000 clones, about 72% of them singletons. The chain uses TRBV6-1 and TRBJ1-2; D perhaps matches TRBD1 (5 bases). This TCR derives from a woman in her 50s who had recovered from COVID-19. The sequenced sample was PBMCs or T cells enriched from blood (not recorded which). The CDR3 bases are TGTGCCAGCAGTGAAGCGCCAGCGAGCCAGGGCTATGGCTACACCTTC. Translation gives CASSEAPASQGYGYTF.